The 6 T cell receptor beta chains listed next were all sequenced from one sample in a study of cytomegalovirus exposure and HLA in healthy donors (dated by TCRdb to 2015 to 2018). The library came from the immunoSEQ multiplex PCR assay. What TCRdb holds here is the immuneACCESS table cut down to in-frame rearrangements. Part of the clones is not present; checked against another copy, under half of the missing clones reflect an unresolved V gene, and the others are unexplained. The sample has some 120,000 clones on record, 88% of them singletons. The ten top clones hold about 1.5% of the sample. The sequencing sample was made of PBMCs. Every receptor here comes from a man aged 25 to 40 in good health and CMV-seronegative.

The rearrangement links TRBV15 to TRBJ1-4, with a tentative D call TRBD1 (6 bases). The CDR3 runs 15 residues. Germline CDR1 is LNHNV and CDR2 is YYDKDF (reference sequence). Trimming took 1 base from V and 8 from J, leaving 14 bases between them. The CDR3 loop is CATSRGDKDKEKLFF. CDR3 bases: TGTGCCACCAGCAGAGGGGACAAGGATAAAGAAAAACTGTTTTTT.

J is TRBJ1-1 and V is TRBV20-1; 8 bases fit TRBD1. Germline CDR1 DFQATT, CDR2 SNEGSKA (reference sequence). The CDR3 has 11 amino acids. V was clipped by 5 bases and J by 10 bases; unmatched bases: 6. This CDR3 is CSAEDRAGAFF. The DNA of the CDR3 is TGCAGTGCTGAGGACAGGGCGGGAGCTTTCTTT.

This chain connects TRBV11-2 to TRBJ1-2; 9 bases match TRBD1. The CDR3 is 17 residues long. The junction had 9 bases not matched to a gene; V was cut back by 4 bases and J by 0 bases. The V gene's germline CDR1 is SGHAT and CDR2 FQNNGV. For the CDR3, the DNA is TGTGCCAGCAGCTCCCTAACCCGACAGGGGGCTAACTATGGCTACACCTTC. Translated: CASSSLTRQGANYGYTF. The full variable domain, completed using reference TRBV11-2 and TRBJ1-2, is EAGVAQSPRYKIIEKRQSVAFWCNPISGHATLYWYQQILGQGPKLLIQFQNNGVVDDSQLPKDRFSAERLKGVDSTLKIQPAKLEDSAVYLCASSSLTRQGANYGYTFGSGTRLTVV.

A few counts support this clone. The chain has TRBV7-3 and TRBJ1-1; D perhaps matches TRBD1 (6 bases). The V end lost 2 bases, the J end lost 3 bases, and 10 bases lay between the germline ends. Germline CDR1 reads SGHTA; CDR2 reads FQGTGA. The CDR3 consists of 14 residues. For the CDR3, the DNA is TGTGCCAGCAGCTTAGGACAGATTCACACTGAAGCTTTCTTT. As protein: CASSLGQIHTEAFF.

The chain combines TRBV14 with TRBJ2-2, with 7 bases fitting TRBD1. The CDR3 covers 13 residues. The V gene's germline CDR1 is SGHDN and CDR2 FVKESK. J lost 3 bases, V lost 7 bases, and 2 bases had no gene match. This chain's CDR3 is CASTGGYTGELFF. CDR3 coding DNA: TGTGCCAGCACAGGGGGATACACCGGGGAGCTGTTTTTT.

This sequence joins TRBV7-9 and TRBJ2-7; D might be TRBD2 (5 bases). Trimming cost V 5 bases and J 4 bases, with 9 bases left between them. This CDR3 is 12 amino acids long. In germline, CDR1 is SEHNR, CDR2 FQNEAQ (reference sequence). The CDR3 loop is CASSAAGYEQYF. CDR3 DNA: TGTGCCAGCAGCGCCGCGGGTTACGAGCAGTACTTC. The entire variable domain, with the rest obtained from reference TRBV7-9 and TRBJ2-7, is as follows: DTGVSQNPRHKITKRGQNVTFRCDPISEHNRLYWYRQTLGQGPEFLTYFQNEAQLEKSRLLSDRFSAERPKGSFSTLEIQRTEQGDSAMYLCASSAAGYEQYFGPGTRLTVT.